A single sample gave rise to the 16 T cell receptor beta chains below, sequenced in a study of T cell repertoires in ileal Crohn's disease (dated by TCRdb to about 2019). In the paper's terms, the time point label means: neoterminal ileum biopsy at postoperative endoscopy, about 6 months after surgery. The method was the immunoSEQ multiplex PCR assay. TCRdb carries this immuneACCESS record with in-frame sequences only. Its versions omit some clonotypes, under half of them owing to an unresolved V gene in the studies checked, with the rest unexplained. In all, the sample holds some 12,000 clones, and approximately 81% of those were seen once. The ten top clones hold over 13% of the sample. Sequenced sample: ileal tissue. These receptors originate from an adult with Crohn's disease.

This rearrangement joins TRBV10-3 to TRBJ2-3; 8 bases fit TRBD2. Unmatched junction bases numbered 9, after V lost 10 bases and J lost 3 bases. From germline, CDR1 is ENHRY and CDR2 SYGVKD. The CDR3 is 14 residues long. Here the CDR3 DNA reads TGTGCCACTCAAACTAGCGGCGGAACAGATACGCAGTATTTT. Protein sequence: CATQTSGGTDTQYF.

The chain is built from TRBV9 and TRBJ2-1; maybe TRBD2 (6 bases). The germline V gene has CDR1 SGDLS and CDR2 YYNGEE. The CDR3 extends over 15 amino acids. V dropped 1 base and J dropped 4 bases, with 12 bases sitting between them. This CDR3 reads CASSVRGGLYNEQFF. CDR3 in DNA: TGTGCCAGCAGCGTAAGGGGCGGACTATACAATGAGCAGTTCTTC.

The chain employs TRBV6-5 and TRBJ1-2; D not resolved. Trimming shortened V by 0 bases and J by 8 bases, and 10 bases separated the two germline ends. Germline CDR1 is MNHEY and CDR2 is SVGAGI. This CDR3 spans 13 amino acids. CDR3 in DNA: TGTGCCAGCAGTTACTCGAGGGTACAAGGCTACACCTTC. It translates to CASSYSRVQGYTF.

The chain employs TRBV2 and TRBJ1-5; TRBD1 aligns across 7 bases. Per the germline V gene, CDR1 is SNHLY and CDR2 is FYNNEI. CDR3 length: 14 residues. Trimming took 2 bases from V and 13 from J; bases not matched to a gene: 11. CDR3 sequence (DNA): TGTGCCAGCAGTGAAAGTCAGGGGGGCGTTGGGCAGCATTTT. Translating gives CASSESQGGVGQHF.

This clone was observed once. J is TRBJ1-2 and V is TRBV28; 8 bases agree with TRBD1. CDR3 length: 15 amino acids. The germline V gene encodes CDR1 MDHEN and CDR2 SYDVKM. The J segment lost 5 bases and the V segment lost 3 bases, leaving 8 bases of the junction unmatched. As DNA, the CDR3 is TGTGCCAGCAGTTTCCCCTCAGGGGGCGCGTATGGCTACACCTTC. This encodes CASSFPSGGAYGYTF.

The chain links TRBV4-1 to TRBJ1-4, with 11 nucleotides matching TRBD1. The CDR3 sequence is 14 residues long. J gave up 7 bases and V 4 bases, and 2 bases lay outside the gene matches. Germline CDR1 MGHRA, CDR2 YSYEKL. The CDR3 loop reads CASSPGTGGEKLFF. Written as DNA, the CDR3 is TGCGCCAGCAGCCCCGGGACAGGGGGTGAAAAACTGTTTTTT.

The chain recombines TRBV25-1 with TRBJ2-3; 8 bases are shared with TRBD1. CDR1 and CDR2 (germline): MGHDK, SYGVNS. V trimming: 3 bases; J trimming: 6 bases; junction bases outside the gene matches: 8. The CDR3 covers 15 residues. CDR3 in DNA: TGTGCCAGCAGTGATCGCGGAACAGGGGGGGATACGCAGTATTTT. Amino acids: CASSDRGTGGDTQYF.

The CDR3, as DNA: TGTGCCAGCAGCTTGGGGCGGGAGCAGTACTTC. This encodes CASSLGREQYF. The rearrangement uses TRBV5-6 and TRBJ2-7; D call uncertain. V gave up 0 bases and J gave up 7 bases, with 5 bases separating them. Germline V CDR1 and CDR2: SGHDT, YYEEEE. CDR3 size: 11 residues.

The gene calls are TRBV4-1 and TRBJ1-5; the D is unclear. Germline V lookup: CDR1 MGHRA, CDR2 YSYEKL. This CDR3 is 14 amino acids long. V lost 10 bases to trimming and J lost 4 bases, with 17 bases between them. The CDR3 DNA sequence: TGCGCCATCGCCCCCGGCGGGAGAAATCAGCCCCAGCATTTT. Residues: CAIAPGGRNQPQHF.

The rearrangement joins TRBV29-1 to TRBJ2-7; TRBD1 matches 7 bases. Germline V gives CDR1 SQVTM, CDR2 ANQGSEA. The ends lost 6 bases at V and 2 bases at J; junction bases unmatched: 4. The CDR3 sequence is 12 residues long. The CDR3 loop reads CSVEGQPYEQYF. Here the CDR3 DNA reads TGCAGCGTAGAGGGACAGCCCTACGAGCAGTACTTC.

The genes are TRBV5-6 and TRBJ2-7, with D tentatively TRBD1 (5 bases). Germline V gene sequence: CDR1 SGHDT, CDR2 YYEEEE. V shed 0 bases and J shed 0 bases, with 13 bases lying between them. This CDR3 region has 16 residues. CDR3 residues: CASSLDISGNSYEQYF. As DNA, the CDR3 is TGTGCCAGCAGCTTGGATATCTCAGGGAACTCCTACGAGCAGTACTTC.

The genes are TRBV29-1 and TRBJ1-1, with 7 bases aligning to TRBD1. In germline, CDR1 is SQVTM, CDR2 ANQGSEA. The length of the CDR3 is 11 residues. V lost 7 bases, J lost 5 bases, and 4 bases stayed unmatched. The CDR3 is CSAGTETEAFF. In DNA, the CDR3 is TGCAGCGCCGGGACAGAGACTGAAGCTTTCTTT. The full variable domain, completed using reference TRBV29-1 and TRBJ1-1, is SAVISQKPSRDICQRGTSLTIQCQVDSQVTMMFWYRQQPGQSLTLIATANQGSEATYESGFVIDKFPISRPNLTFSTLTVSNMSPEDSSIYLCSAGTETEAFFGQGTRLTVV.

The chain couples TRBV7-3 to TRBJ2-1, with TRBD2 matching over 11 bases. V shed 5 bases and J 7 bases; nucleotides not matched to a gene: 7. This CDR3 contains 15 residues. Germline V CDR1 and CDR2: SGHTA, FQGTGA. The CDR3 region is CASSPSSGRANEQFF. Here the CDR3 DNA reads TGTGCCAGCAGCCCTAGTAGCGGGAGGGCAAATGAGCAGTTCTTC.

In this sample, this clone turned up once. This chain links TRBV29-1 with TRBJ1-1; D ambiguous. V was pared by 1 base and J by 7 bases, with 13 bases between. Germline CDR1 SQVTM, CDR2 ANQGSEA. CDR3 length equals 13 residues. The DNA for the CDR3 is TGCAGCGTTGAAGTAAATGCGCGAGATGAAGCTTTCTTT. Protein sequence: CSVEVNARDEAFF.

This clone has a handful of counts. The chain carries TRBV21-1 and TRBJ2-1; the table calls TRBD1, which could not be checked here. TRBV21-1 is given as a pseudogene. This CDR3 has 17 amino acids. This CDR3 reads CASSAKIPRDRYNEQFF. The CDR3 DNA is TGTGCCAGCAGCGCGAAAATCCCCCGGGACAGATACAATGAGCAGTTCTTC.

This clone was observed a few times. The rearrangement uses TRBV7-3 and TRBJ2-7, with 7 nucleotides matching TRBD1. V was clipped by 3 bases and J by 4 bases; unmatched bases: 12. This CDR3 has 16 residues. The germline V gene has CDR1 SGHTA and CDR2 FQGTGA. The CDR3 DNA follows: TGTGCCAGCAGCTTCCCTAGACAGGGAAGGAATTACGAGCAGTACTTC. Protein product: CASSFPRQGRNYEQYF.